The 15 T cell receptor beta chains reported below all come from one sample, sequenced in a study of cytomegalovirus exposure and HLA in healthy donors. Only in-frame clones appear in the TCRdb table, and some are missing; sequencing was by immunoSEQ multiplex PCR. Seen here are 250,000 to 350,000 clones, roughly 90% observed once, and the top ten hold approximately 0.9%. Source material: PBMCs. Every receptor here comes from a woman aged 18-29 years in good health and CMV-seronegative.

This chain joins TRBV11-3 and TRBJ2-7, with D hard to call. CDR1 SGHNT and CDR2 YENEEA come from the germline V gene. The CDR3 totals 13 residues. Trimming left V 3 bases short and J 1 base short, with 7 bases between. The CDR3, as DNA: TGTGCCAGCAGCTTGAGTCCTTCCTACGAGCAGTACTTC. It yields the protein CASSLSPSYEQYF.

The chain joins TRBV7-9 to TRBJ2-7; TRBD1 matches 9 bases. Germline CDR1 SEHNR, CDR2 FQNEAQ (reference sequence). The trim removed 5 bases at V and 1 base at J, leaving 9 bases unmatched. The length of the CDR3 is 16 residues. CDR3 DNA sequence: TGTGCCAGCAGCCCCAACTCCGGGACAGGGTCCTACGAGCAGTACTTC. Residues: CASSPNSGTGSYEQYF.

This clone was counted a few times. The genes are TRBV19 and TRBJ1-5; no clear D gene. The germline gives CDR1 LNHDA, CDR2 SQIVND (reference sequence). Between the trimmed V and J ends, which lost 5 bases and 3 bases, there was a span of 11 bases. This CDR3 is 14 amino acids long. The CDR3 DNA reads TGTGCCAGTAGTCCCGCGGGCCACAATCAGCCCCAGCATTTT. Its translation is CASSPAGHNQPQHF.

This chain links TRBV9 with TRBJ2-3; maybe TRBD1 (5 bases). In germline, CDR1 is SGDLS, CDR2 YYNGEE. There are 16 residues in the CDR3. Trimming left V 0 bases short and J 2 bases short, with 13 bases between. The CDR3 sequence: CASSVERGRSTDTQYF. CDR3 sequence (DNA): TGTGCCAGCAGCGTAGAAAGGGGCAGGTCCACAGATACGCAGTATTTT.

This clone was counted between two and nine times. The chain joins TRBV28 to TRBJ1-5; D unresolved. CDR1 and CDR2 (germline): MDHEN, SYDVKM. This CDR3 contains 12 residues. V lost 10 bases and J 1 base, leaving 8 bases between the germline ends. The CDR3 here is CATRESNQPQHF. The CDR3 DNA follows: TGTGCCACCCGGGAGAGCAATCAGCCCCAGCATTTT.

The rearrangement links TRBV28 to TRBJ1-6; 8 nucleotides line up with TRBD1. The germline V gene encodes CDR1 MDHEN and CDR2 SYDVKM. J was trimmed by 9 bases and V by 1 base; bases with no gene match: 5. The CDR3 is made up of 15 amino acids. DNA of the CDR3: TGTGCCAGCAGTTTATCCCCACAGGGGGGTTCACCCCTCCACTTT. Residues: CASSLSPQGGSPLHF.

The chain uses TRBV2 and TRBJ1-4, with a possible D match to TRBD1 (5 bases). V shed 8 bases and J shed 8 bases, with 12 bases lying between them. This CDR3 spans 12 amino acids. Germline assignment: CDR1 SNHLY and CDR2 FYNNEI. The CDR3 sequence is CASFRAEEKLFF. CDR3 DNA sequence: TGTGCCAGCTTCAGGGCCGAAGAAAAACTGTTTTTT. Looking up the rest from reference TRBV2 and TRBJ1-4 gives the full variable domain: EPEVTQTPSHQVTQMGQEVILRCVPISNHLYFYWYRQILGQKVEFLVSFYNNEISEKSEIFDDQFSVERPDGSNFTLKIRSTKLEDSAMYFCASFRAEEKLFFGSGTQLSVL.

The chain has TRBV11-2 and TRBJ2-7, with a weak D call TRBD2 (5 bases). This CDR3 comprises 12 residues. V was clipped by 5 bases and J by 6 bases, with 11 bases between them. Germline V lookup: CDR1 SGHAT, CDR2 FQNNGV. The CDR3 coding sequence is TGTGCCAGCAGCCCCGAGGGCCGCGAGCAGTACTTC. It yields the protein CASSPEGREQYF. Complete variable domain (other parts from reference TRBV11-2 and TRBJ2-7): EAGVAQSPRYKIIEKRQSVAFWCNPISGHATLYWYQQILGQGPKLLIQFQNNGVVDDSQLPKDRFSAERLKGVDSTLKIQPAKLEDSAVYLCASSPEGREQYFGPGTRLTVT.

The chain combines TRBV19 with TRBJ2-6; D is possibly TRBD1 (5 bases). The CDR3 contains 16 residues. Trimming took off 2 bases at V and 0 bases at J, with 8 bases between the two ends. Per germline, CDR1 LNHDA and CDR2 SQIVND (reference sequence). CDR3 sequence: CASSIYQGSGANVLTF. CDR3 sequence (DNA): TGTGCCAGTAGTATATATCAGGGCTCTGGGGCCAACGTCCTGACTTTC.

This chain links TRBV5-6 with TRBJ2-5; 15 nucleotides agree with TRBD2. The V gene's germline CDR1 is SGHDT and CDR2 YYEEEE. Trimming removed 4 bases from V and 5 bases from J; junction bases left unmatched: 3. This CDR3 comprises 15 residues. This CDR3 is CASSRGTSGRETQYF. The CDR3 bases are TGTGCCAGCAGCAGGGGGACTAGCGGGAGGGAGACCCAGTACTTC.

V usage is TRBV11-3 and J usage is TRBJ2-7, with D tentatively TRBD2 (6 bases). Trimming pared 5 bases from V and 3 bases from J, leaving 20 bases between. The CDR3 is 16 residues long. Germline V gene sequence: CDR1 SGHNT, CDR2 YENEEA. CDR3 sequence (DNA): TGTGCCAGCAGCCAAGCCGGGACTTCCGACCGCTACGAGCAGTACTTC. Protein sequence: CASSQAGTSDRYEQYF.

V gene TRBV15 combines with J gene TRBJ2-5; D not resolved. The germline gives CDR1 LNHNV, CDR2 YYDKDF (reference sequence). The V end was cut by 0 bases, the J end by 4 bases, with 12 bases between. The CDR3 length is 15 residues. CDR3 DNA sequence: TGTGCCACCAGCAGAGAGAGACCCGGGTTAGAGACCCAGTACTTC. Amino acid sequence: CATSRERPGLETQYF.

This chain uses TRBV6-1 with TRBJ2-5, with TRBD2 identical over 8 bases. The J segment lost 1 base and the V segment lost 4 bases, leaving 8 bases of the junction unmatched. The germline V gene encodes CDR1 MNHNS and CDR2 SASEGT. This CDR3 spans 16 amino acids. As DNA, the CDR3 is TGTGCCAGCAGTGCGGGAGGGGTAGGCCTCCAAGAGACCCAGTACTTC. It yields the protein CASSAGGVGLQETQYF.

Of note for this clone: The CDR3 does not end in the conserved phenylalanine or tryptophan, so this is likely a read error. Because the CDR3's place on the DNA is in doubt, the DNA is left out and the CDR3 is given as listed by TCRdb. The rearrangement joins TRBV2 to TRBJ2-7; TRBD2, the D gene given by the table, was not confirmed from the DNA. The CDR3 is 13 amino acids in total, end residues counted. Germline V gives CDR1 SNHLY, CDR2 FYNNEI. The CDR3 spells CASNSGTSGRAGY.

This chain connects TRBV27 to TRBJ1-3; TRBD1 is a possible D gene (5 bases). The germline V and J ends were trimmed by 5 bases and 1 base, with 21 bases remaining between them. Germline assignment: CDR1 MNHEY and CDR2 SMNVEV (reference sequence). The CDR3 is 18 residues long. CDR3 coding DNA: TGTGCCAGCAGTCTAACGGAGGGACTCCATGGGTCTGGAAACACCATATATTTT. Residues: CASSLTEGLHGSGNTIYF.